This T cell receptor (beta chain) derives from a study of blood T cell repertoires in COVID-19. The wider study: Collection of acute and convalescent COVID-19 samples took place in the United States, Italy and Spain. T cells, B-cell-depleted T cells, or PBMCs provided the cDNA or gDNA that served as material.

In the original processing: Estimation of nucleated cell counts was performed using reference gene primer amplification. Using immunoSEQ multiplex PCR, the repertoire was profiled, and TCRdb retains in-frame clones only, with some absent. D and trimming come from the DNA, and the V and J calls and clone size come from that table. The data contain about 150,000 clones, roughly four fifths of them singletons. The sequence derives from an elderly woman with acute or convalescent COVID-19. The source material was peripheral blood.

The CDR3 loop is CSVEKWRKNTEAFF. The CDR3 coding sequence is TGCAGCGTTGAAAAGTGGCGGAAGAACACTGAAGCTTTCTTT. This chain joins TRBV29-1 and TRBJ1-1; D is uncertain. Germline V gene lookup returns CDR1 SQVTM and CDR2 ANQGSEA. V gave up 2 bases and J gave up 1 base, with 11 bases separating them. CDR3 size: 14 residues. The full variable domain, completed using reference TRBV29-1 and TRBJ1-1, is SAVISQKPSRDICQRGTSLTIQCQVDSQVTMMFWYRQQPGQSLTLIATANQGSEATYESGFVIDKFPISRPNLTFSTLTVSNMSPEDSSIYLCSVEKWRKNTEAFFGQGTRLTVV.